This T cell receptor (beta chain) stems from a study of human T cells and chemical hapten exposure. The CDR3 totals 14 residues. CDR1 and CDR2 from the germline V gene are MNHEY and SVGAGI. Trimming took off 6 bases at V and 0 bases at J, with 12 bases between the two ends. Time point meaning: healthy volunteer bleed at 2 weeks. Total RNA was extracted from unfractionated whole blood. Points from the study as a whole: Sensitization with DPC brought no change to TCRs above 1 in 1000 in frequency.

On this clonotype itself: What it binds is not known.

Original handling: Samples contained a median of about 96,000 TCRs, with a range of about 23,224 to 690,600. TCRdb passed the RACE reads through MiXCR, listing each CDR3 protein once. These V and J calls rely on TCRdb rather than the paper's analysis. The repertoire holds approximately 44,000 distinct CDR3 sequences, with around 4.5% as singletons. The chain joins TRBV6-5 to TRBJ2-7; weak D call: TRBD1 (6 bases). The clonotype originates from a human donor in good health. Some clones in this sample may be carry-over from other donors' samples. Sequencing was done on a sample of whole blood. The CDR3 protein is CASSRDTRSYEQYF. The CDR3 DNA is TGTGCCAGCAGCAGGGACACCCGCTCCTACGAGCAGTACTTC.